The 24 T cell receptor beta chains listed next were all sequenced from one sample in a study of T cell responses to AZD1222 COVID-19 vaccine. The protocol was immunoSEQ multiplex PCR, while the TCRdb copy is restricted to in-frame clones and leaves out a portion. The sample records about 120,000 clones, approximately 83% being singletons. The sample in question was peripheral blood, obtained on day 0 of AZD1222 vaccination. The source of these receptors is an adult in good health.

The chain uses TRBV3-1 (or the pseudogene TRBV3-2) and TRBJ1-2; weak D call: TRBD1 (5 bases). This CDR3 region has 14 residues. The germline V gene has CDR1 LGHDT and CDR2 YNNKEL (reference sequence). Trimming pared 4 bases from V and 7 bases from J, leaving 16 bases between. The CDR3 sequence: CASSPGEARSGYTF. The CDR3 DNA reads TGTGCCAGCAGCCCGGGGGAGGCCCGCAGTGGCTACACCTTC.

This rearrangement joins TRBV5-4 to TRBJ2-1, with TRBD2 matching over 10 bases. Germline CDR1 SGHNT, CDR2 YYREEE (reference sequence). V dropped 0 bases and J dropped 9; count of bases not matched to a gene: 9. The CDR3 runs 16 residues. The CDR3 region has the DNA TGTGCCAGCAGCTTGGGGTCTAGCGGGGGTAGCAGTGAGCAGTTCTTC. This sequence encodes CASSLGSSGGSSEQFF.

The chain has TRBV5-4 and TRBJ1-1; D uncertain. This CDR3 spans 13 amino acids. CDR1 and CDR2 (germline): SGHNT, YYREEE (reference sequence). The germline V and J ends were trimmed by 5 bases and 2 bases, with 10 bases remaining between them. In DNA form, the CDR3 reads TGTGCCAGCAGTCGTAAGGGAAACACTGAAGCTTTCTTT. Protein: CASSRKGNTEAFF.

This clone was found once. V and J are TRBV7-4 and TRBJ2-5, with no clear D. Trimming took off 0 bases at V and 9 bases at J, with 11 bases between the two ends. The germline gives CDR1 SGHVT, CDR2 SQSDAQ. The CDR3 is 13 residues long. The CDR3: CASSLAAYLAQYF. As DNA, the CDR3 is TGTGCCAGCAGCTTAGCAGCCTACTTGGCCCAGTACTTC.

The genes are TRBV3-1 (or the pseudogene TRBV3-2) and TRBJ2-2; D may match TRBD1 or TRBD2 (5 bases each). The V end was cut by 1 base, the J end by 5 bases, with 20 bases between. Germline V gene data show CDR1 as LGHDT and CDR2 as YNNKEL (reference sequence). The CDR3 loop spans 18 amino acids. The CDR3 sequence: CASSQVLLGAGDTGELFF. In nucleotides, the CDR3 is TGTGCCAGCAGCCAAGTTTTGCTCGGGGCCGGGGATACCGGGGAGCTGTTTTTT.

This chain links TRBV11-3 with TRBJ2-7, with 8 nucleotides matching TRBD2. In germline, CDR1 is SGHNT, CDR2 YENEEA. The length of the CDR3 is 15 residues. V shed 1 base, J shed 3 bases, and the junction held 5 bases outside the gene matches. The CDR3 spells CASSLGLAGDYEQYF. The DNA for the CDR3 is TGTGCCAGCAGCTTAGGTCTAGCGGGCGACTACGAGCAGTACTTC.

The chain has TRBV7-9 and TRBJ2-3, with 11 positions matching TRBD2. CDR1 is SEHNR, CDR2 FQNEAQ, per germline (reference sequence). The CDR3 is 17 residues long. Trimming took 2 bases from V and 6 from J; bases not matched to a gene: 10. CDR3 DNA sequence: TGTGCCAGCAGCTTAACTAGCGGGGGAGGGCAGGTGGATACGCAGTATTTT. Amino acid sequence: CASSLTSGGGQVDTQYF. The whole variable domain, filled in from reference TRBV7-9 and TRBJ2-3, reads DTGVSQNPRHKITKRGQNVTFRCDPISEHNRLYWYRQTLGQGPEFLTYFQNEAQLEKSRLLSDRFSAERPKGSFSTLEIQRTEQGDSAMYLCASSLTSGGGQVDTQYFGPGTRLTVL.

V gene TRBV15 combines with J gene TRBJ1-3; D is undetermined. The germline V and J ends were trimmed by 0 bases and 0 bases, with 9 bases remaining between them. Germline V gene data show CDR1 as LNHNV and CDR2 as YYDKDF (reference sequence). This CDR3 contains 16 residues. The CDR3 is CATSRDLGYSGNTIYF. Here the CDR3 DNA reads TGTGCCACCAGCAGAGATCTGGGTTACTCTGGAAACACCATATATTTT.

V is TRBV30 and J is TRBJ1-1, with D unclear. The V end lost 4 bases, the J end lost 2 bases, and 11 bases lay between the germline ends. CDR1 is GTSNPN, CDR2 SVGIG, per germline (reference sequence). This CDR3 is 13 amino acids long. CDR3 nucleotides: TGTGCCTGGATAAGGGCCTTTAACACTGAAGCTTTCTTT. This translates into CAWIRAFNTEAFF.

The V and J genes are TRBV20-1 and TRBJ1-6; D not resolved. The CDR3 covers 16 residues. The germline V gene encodes CDR1 DFQATT and CDR2 SNEGSKA (reference sequence). V was shortened by 3 bases and J by 6 bases, with 18 bases between the two germline ends. This CDR3 reads CSASAGSGGLNSPLHF. In DNA form, the CDR3 reads TGCAGTGCTAGTGCCGGGTCCGGTGGACTTAATTCACCCCTCCACTTT.

V gene TRBV5-5 combines with J gene TRBJ2-2; TRBD2 matches at 8 bases. Looked up from germline, CDR1 is SGHKS and CDR2 is YYEKEE (reference sequence). V lost 2 bases and J lost 7; bases outside the gene matches: 4. CDR3 size: 14 residues. CDR3 bases: TGTGCCAGCAGCTTACTAGCGGCGGTCGGGGAGCTGTTTTTT. It is translated as CASSLLAAVGELFF.

V and J are TRBV5-1 and TRBJ1-5; perhaps TRBD1 as D (5 bases). The germline V gene has CDR1 SGHRS and CDR2 YFSETQ. V was shortened by 0 bases and J by 3 bases, with 10 bases between the two germline ends. CDR3 length equals 15 residues. The CDR3 is CASSLEPGINQPQHF. CDR3 DNA: TGCGCCAGCAGCTTGGAGCCAGGGATCAATCAGCCCCAGCATTTT.

The chain combines TRBV5-1 with TRBJ2-5; D call uncertain. With 1 base removed from V and 3 bases from J, the gap between germline ends came to 7 bases. Germline V lookup: CDR1 SGHRS, CDR2 YFSETQ. This CDR3 is 13 amino acids long. The CDR3 is CASSLTPKETQYF. CDR3 DNA sequence: TGCGCCAGCAGCTTGACCCCTAAAGAGACCCAGTACTTC.

DNA for the CDR3: TGCGCCAGCAGCTTAACCCCTAGCGGGGGAGACCCCGGGGAGCTGTTTTTT. It is translated as CASSLTPSGGDPGELFF. The chain links TRBV5-1 to TRBJ2-2; 10 bases align to TRBD2. Germline values: CDR1 SGHRS, CDR2 YFSETQ. This CDR3 comprises 17 residues. J gave up 6 bases and V 2 bases, and 10 bases lay outside the gene matches. Using reference TRBV5-1 and TRBJ2-2 for the parts outside the CDR3, the full variable domain is KAGVTQTPRYLIKTRGQQVTLSCSPISGHRSVSWYQQTPGQGLQFLFEYFSETQRNKGNFPGRFSGRQFSNSRSEMNVSTLELGDSALYLCASSLTPSGGDPGELFFGEGSRLTVL.

The chain uses TRBV3-1 (or the pseudogene TRBV3-2) and TRBJ1-3, with 7 bases aligning to TRBD1. The CDR3 is made up of 16 amino acids. The V gene end was trimmed by 7 bases and the J gene end by 0 bases; junction bases not matched to a gene: 9. The V gene's germline CDR1 is LGHDT and CDR2 YNNKEL (reference sequence). As DNA, the CDR3 is TGTGCCAGCACCGCCTGGCGGGACAGCTCTGGAAACACCATATATTTT. Translation gives CASTAWRDSSGNTIYF.

V is TRBV7-9 and J is TRBJ1-1; no reliable D call. The CDR3 is 12 amino acids. Germline lookup yields CDR1 SEHNR and CDR2 FQNEAQ (reference sequence). V gave up 5 bases and J gave up 3 bases, with 7 bases separating them. CDR3 DNA sequence: TGTGCCAGCAGCCCCGCGTACACTGAAGCTTTCTTT. Translated, it gives CASSPAYTEAFF. Complete variable domain (other parts from reference TRBV7-9 and TRBJ1-1): DTGVSQNPRHKITKRGQNVTFRCDPISEHNRLYWYRQTLGQGPEFLTYFQNEAQLEKSRLLSDRFSAERPKGSFSTLEIQRTEQGDSAMYLCASSPAYTEAFFGQGTRLTVV.

The genes are TRBV28 and TRBJ1-6; no definite D call. Germline CDR1 and CDR2: MDHEN and SYDVKM. The CDR3 is 12 amino acids. V was cut by 4 bases and J by 12 bases, with 10 bases left in between. The CDR3 here is CASSSLQLPLHF. Written as DNA, the CDR3 is TGTGCCAGCAGTTCCCTACAGTTACCCCTCCACTTT.

The chain employs TRBV19 and TRBJ2-2, with TRBD1 matching over 10 bases. The CDR3 has 18 amino acids. Germline lookup yields CDR1 LNHDA and CDR2 SQIVND (reference sequence). Trimming cost V 8 bases and J 2 bases; bases outside gene matches: 14. The CDR3 DNA is TGTGCCAGTGGGGCGATTACCGGGACAGGGGCAAACACCGGGGAGCTGTTTTTT. Its protein is CASGAITGTGANTGELFF. Variable domain in full (rest from reference TRBV19 and TRBJ2-2): DGGITQSPKYLFRKEGQNVTLSCEQNLNHDAMYWYRQDPGQGLRLIYYSQIVNDFQKGDIAEGYSVSREKKESFPLTVTSAQKNPTAFYLCASGAITGTGANTGELFFGEGSRLTVL.

CDR3: CASSSGQGAMDGYTF. The CDR3, as DNA: TGTGCCAGCAGTTCCGGACAGGGGGCAATGGATGGCTACACCTTC. The chain joins TRBV28 to TRBJ1-2, with 11 bases identical to TRBD1. This CDR3 region has 15 residues. Trimming removed 4 bases from V and 6 bases from J; junction bases left unmatched: 7. Germline V gene lookup returns CDR1 MDHEN and CDR2 SYDVKM.

The rearrangement links TRBV6-2 or TRBV6-3 to TRBJ2-7, with TRBD1 matching 9 bases. Germline V lookup: CDR1 MNHEY, CDR2 SVGEGT. The CDR3 is 14 residues long. After removal of 5 bases from V and 2 bases from J, the junction contained 4 bases not matched to a gene. The CDR3 nucleotides are TGTGCCAGCAGTAACAGGGGGCGGACCTACGAGCAGTACTTC. It yields the protein CASSNRGRTYEQYF.

As for this clone: Other DNA sequences in the sample encode the same CDR3. The rearrangement uses TRBV27 and TRBJ1-2; TRBD1 matches 7 bases. The trim removed 5 bases at V and 2 bases at J, leaving 2 bases unmatched. This CDR3 contains 13 residues. Germline V CDR1 and CDR2: MNHEY, SMNVEV (reference sequence). The CDR3 bases are TGTGCCAGCAGTCTACAGGGGAACTATGGCTACACCTTC. This encodes CASSLQGNYGYTF.

This sequence joins TRBV11-2 and TRBJ1-2; no clear D. The V gene's germline CDR1 is SGHAT and CDR2 FQNNGV. This CDR3 region has 14 residues. Trimming took off 5 bases at V and 0 bases at J, with 10 bases between the two ends. The CDR3 DNA reads as TGTGCCAGCAGCCTTGGATTCTCTAACTATGGCTACACCTTC. As protein: CASSLGFSNYGYTF.

J is TRBJ1-1 and V is TRBV6-4; D unresolved. There are 12 residues in the CDR3. V was cut by 5 bases and J by 7 bases, with 11 bases left in between. The germline V gene encodes CDR1 MRHNA and CDR2 SNTAGT. The CDR3, as DNA: TGTGCCAGCAGTTTCGACGGTATTGAAGCTTTCTTT. This translates into CASSFDGIEAFF.

V usage is TRBV7-2 and J usage is TRBJ1-1; D remains unclear. This CDR3 spans 14 amino acids. Germline lookup yields CDR1 SGHTA and CDR2 FQGNSA. Trimming left V 5 bases short and J 4 bases short, with 14 bases between. CDR3 sequence reads: CASSIVRGGTEAFF. Written as DNA, the CDR3 is TGTGCCAGCAGCATAGTTCGGGGTGGCACTGAAGCTTTCTTT.